A single sample gave rise to the 6 T cell receptor beta chains below, sequenced in a study of T-cell reconstitution after alpha-beta-depleted transplantation in children. Construction of the TCRbeta library involved unique molecular identifiers. MiXCR was run by TCRdb on the PCR reads, yielding one entry per CDR3 protein. Of approximately 1,000,000 distinct CDR3 sequences in the sample, about 30% are singletons; the top ten hold roughly 28%. The sequencing here drew on PBMCs, mostly from graft donor cells, taken 360 days after TCRalphabeta/CD19-depleted stem cell transplant. The receptors here all came from a boy under two years old who had a stem cell transplant for SCID, so the T cells may come from the graft donor.

This clonotype was seen only a few times. As DNA, the CDR3 is TGTGCCAGCAGGCAATCATTCGGACAGCGCACAGATACGCAGTATTTT. It translates to CASRQSFGQRTDTQYF. The V call is TRBV5-6, the J call TRBJ2-3; perhaps TRBD1 as D (6 bases). Trimming removed 5 bases at V and 1 base at J, with 17 bases between. The germline V gene encodes CDR1 SGHDT and CDR2 YYEEEE. The CDR3 consists of 16 residues. The whole variable domain, remainder taken from reference TRBV5-6 and TRBJ2-3, is DAGVTQSPTHLIKTRGQQVTLRCSPKSGHDTVSWYQQALGQGPQFIFQYYEEEERQRGNFPDRFSGHQFPNYSSELNVNALLLGDSALYLCASRQSFGQRTDTQYFGPGTRLTVL.

The chain uses TRBV28 and TRBJ2-3; tentative D call: TRBD2 (5 bases). Trimming removed 7 bases at V and 0 bases at J, with 20 bases between. The CDR3 is made up of 17 amino acids. Germline V gives CDR1 MDHEN, CDR2 SYDVKM. As DNA, the CDR3 is TGTGCCAGCATGGGCGGACTCCTCCTCGCAAGCACAGATACGCAGTATTTT. It encodes CASMGGLLLASTDTQYF. The full variable domain, with the rest looked up from reference TRBV28 and TRBJ2-3, is DVKVTQSSRYLVKRTGEKVFLECVQDMDHENMFWYRQDPGLGLRLIYFSYDVKMKEKGDIPEGYSVSREKKERFSLILESASTNQTSMYLCASMGGLLLASTDTQYFGPGTRLTVL.

This clonotype was picked up a small number of times. The CDR3 sequence is CASSMRGTGELFF. In DNA form, the CDR3 reads TGTGCCAGCAGTATGAGGGGCACCGGGGAGCTGTTTTTT. The chain couples TRBV12-3 or TRBV12-4 to TRBJ2-2; either TRBD1 or TRBD2 may fit D (5 bases each). This CDR3 is 13 amino acids long. Deletions cut 5 bases from V and 4 bases from J, with 8 bases between.

This sequence joins TRBV20-1 and TRBJ1-5, with no clear D. V was cut by 7 bases and J by 0 bases, with 13 bases left in between. Looked up from germline, CDR1 is DFQATT and CDR2 is SNEGSKA (reference sequence). The CDR3 covers 14 residues. The DNA for the CDR3 is TGCAGTGTCCTCAGCCAGATTAGCAATCAGCCCCAGCATTTT. Protein sequence: CSVLSQISNQPQHF.

A few counts support this clonotype. The chain combines TRBV7-8 with TRBJ2-7, with 8 positions matching TRBD1. The V segment lost 1 base and the J segment 2 bases; nucleotides outside the gene matches: 1. The CDR3 covers 14 residues. Germline V gene lookup returns CDR1 SGHVS and CDR2 FQNEAQ. The CDR3 loop is CASSLETGAYEQYF. The CDR3 DNA follows: TGTGCCAGCAGCTTAGAGACAGGGGCCTACGAGCAGTACTTC.

This chain links TRBV6-2 or TRBV6-3 with TRBJ1-2; possible D gene TRBD1, 5 bases. The CDR3 loop spans 10 amino acids. CDR1 MNHEY and CDR2 SVGEGT come from the germline V gene. V was cut by 8 bases and J by 5 bases, with 6 bases left in between. Written as DNA, the CDR3 is TGTGCCAGCGGACAATATGGCTACACCTTC. Protein product: CASGQYGYTF.